The clone carrying this T cell receptor beta chain was recorded a few times. Its antigen is as yet unknown. Unique-molecular-identifier-tagged TCR beta cDNA libraries were used. About 500,000 cDNA molecules were obtained per 1 to 10 million input T cells. TCRdb processed the PCR reads anew with MiXCR; each CDR3 protein has one entry. The sample includes some 800,000 distinct CDR3 sequences, around 42% seen only once; the top ten take around 4.7%. The V gene lost 5 bases and the J gene lost 4 bases, with 17 bases spanning the gap. The germline gives CDR1 MDHEN, CDR2 SYDVKM. This CDR3 comprises 15 residues. The data derive from a study of post-analysis software for immune sequencing data. About the study: Disease trajectories encompassed relapsing-remitting, secondary progressive and progressive-relapsing multiple sclerosis.

Study-wide results and caveats: F-measure co-clustering was strong for batch-matched samples. People with multiple sclerosis had a significantly lower normalized Chao1 diversity than controls did. Higher frequency in patients than in controls was seen for about 5 TRBV segments, with TRBV5-6, TRBV5-1 and TRBV20-1 among them.

Material for sequencing was blood. The chain uses TRBV28 and TRBJ1-1, with TRBD1 as a possible D gene (5 bases). This sequence was found in a girl aged 10-17 years with multiple sclerosis. DNA of the CDR3: TGTGCCAGCAGTCCCCCCTCGGGGGAGGGCACTGAAGCTTTCTTT. Its translation is CASSPPSGEGTEAFF.